This T cell receptor (beta chain) was documented in a study of molecular identifiers for immune sequencing clone quantification. Study-level background: Four of five splits of RNA from approximately 20,000 or 100,000 naive CD8 cells were sequenced in replicates. Study observations and caveats: Reportedly, one cell's Jurkat TCR RNA was detected within 1,100,000 naive CD8 cells.

Of note for this clonotype: Its specificity is not known.

Making the bulk TCR libraries relied on previously described methods and listed TCR primers. TCRdb redid the calling of the PCR reads with MiXCR, one entry per CDR3 protein. Of more than 250,000 distinct CDR3 sequences in the sample, 20% to 25% were seen once. CDR1 MNHEY and CDR2 SVGEGT come from the germline V gene. V dropped 11 bases and J dropped 4; count of bases not matched to a gene: 6. This CDR3 is 12 amino acids long. Sorting captured naive CD8 T cells as CD8+CD4-CCR7+CD45RA+. Specimen: naive CD8+ T cells from blood, with Jurkat cell RNA spiked in. Documented subset: FACS-sorted CD8+CD4-CCR7+CD45RA+ naive T cells. The TCR was taken from a human donor in good health. Some libraries in this study had Jurkat cell RNA spiked in. V usage is TRBV6-2 or TRBV6-3 and J usage is TRBJ2-7; 9 positions match TRBD1. This CDR3 reads CAVTGGSYEQYF. As DNA, the CDR3 is TGTGCCGTGACAGGGGGTTCGTACGAGCAGTACTTC.